The 27 T cell receptor beta chains below come from one sample, sequenced in a study of monozygotic twins with cystic fibrosis. Sequencing was performed with immunoSEQ multiplex PCR; in TCRdb, only in-frame clones are kept and a portion is missing. The sample records about 23,000 clones, approximately 90% being singletons. Sample: blood. The receptor set was obtained from a girl aged 2 to 10 with cystic fibrosis.

The CDR3 reads CASSFSRNSPLHF. The CDR3 DNA reads as TGTGCCAGCAGTTTTTCCCGGAATTCACCCCTCCACTTT. The chain recombines TRBV27 with TRBJ1-6; D unclear. Germline assignment: CDR1 MNHEY and CDR2 SMNVEV (reference sequence). The CDR3 totals 13 residues. V shed 3 bases and J shed 7 bases, with 7 bases lying between them.

This clone was seen once. V and J are TRBV6-5 and TRBJ2-7; D might be TRBD2 (5 bases). The CDR3 sequence is 16 residues long. In germline, CDR1 is MNHEY, CDR2 SVGAGI. V lost 0 bases and J 3 bases, leaving 15 bases between the germline ends. The CDR3 protein is CASSYSRAQEGYEQYF. In DNA form, the CDR3 reads TGTGCCAGCAGTTACTCGAGGGCGCAGGAAGGCTACGAGCAGTACTTC.

This clone has just a few counts. The chain couples TRBV27 to TRBJ1-1; no clear D. Trimming cost V 6 bases and J 1 base, with 12 bases left between them. Germline lookup yields CDR1 MNHEY and CDR2 SMNVEV (reference sequence). The CDR3 length is 14 residues. Written as DNA, the CDR3 is TGTGCCAGCAGAACTCAGGTGAGGAACACTGAAGCTTTCTTT. Protein: CASRTQVRNTEAFF.

The chain links TRBV6-5 to TRBJ2-7; 8 positions agree with TRBD2. V trimming: 2 bases; J trimming: 5 bases; junction bases outside the gene matches: 5. The CDR3 has 14 amino acids. Looked up from germline, CDR1 is MNHEY and CDR2 is SVGAGI. The CDR3 DNA reads TGTGCCAGCAGTTACGGGACTAGTGGTGACGAGCAGTACTTC. Its protein is CASSYGTSGDEQYF.

As concerns this clone: A read error may account for a junction end that differs from germline. CDR3 sequence: CASSVTTSGVKVF. In DNA, the CDR3 is TGTGCCAGCAGCGTAACGACTAGCGGGGTAAAAGTCTTC. The chain has TRBV7-2 and TRBJ2-1; 11 positions agree with TRBD2. The CDR3 has 13 residues. In germline, CDR1 is SGHTA, CDR2 FQGNSA.

The rearrangement uses TRBV2 and TRBJ2-5; TRBD1 or TRBD2 may be the D gene (6 bases each). Trimming took off 6 bases at V and 4 bases at J, with 15 bases between the two ends. Germline V gene data show CDR1 as SNHLY and CDR2 as FYNNEI. The CDR3 is made up of 14 amino acids. The CDR3 protein is CASRYTGARETQYF. In DNA, the CDR3 is TGTGCCAGCAGGTATACGGGGGCCAGAGAGACCCAGTACTTC.

The chain has TRBV6-5 and TRBJ1-3, with 8 bases that match TRBD1. Germline assignment: CDR1 MNHEY and CDR2 SVGAGI. V gave up 4 bases and J gave up 2 bases; unmatched junction bases: 7. This CDR3 spans 16 amino acids. The CDR3 here is CASSSRQGLAGNTIYF. CDR3 DNA sequence: TGTGCCAGCAGTTCGAGACAGGGGCTGGCTGGAAACACCATATATTTT.

The chain employs TRBV7-8 and TRBJ1-1; 7 bases map to TRBD1. Germline V CDR1 and CDR2: SGHVS, FQNEAQ. The CDR3 consists of 16 residues. The junction had 10 bases not matched to a gene; V was cut back by 5 bases and J by 1 base. The CDR3 is CASSPYRGLQNTEAFF. CDR3 DNA sequence: TGTGCCAGCAGCCCATACAGGGGACTGCAGAACACTGAAGCTTTCTTT.

This clone was seen once. This chain joins TRBV7-9 and TRBJ1-2; 9 bases match TRBD1. V gave up 5 bases and J gave up 6 bases; unmatched junction bases: 4. The CDR3 loop spans 13 amino acids. Germline V gene sequence: CDR1 SEHNR, CDR2 FQNEAQ (reference sequence). CDR3 sequence: CASSLGQGNGYTF. CDR3 bases: TGTGCCAGCAGCCTCGGACAGGGGAATGGCTACACCTTC.

The rearrangement links TRBV4-1 to TRBJ1-5, with no clear D. The CDR3 is made up of 13 amino acids. The germline V and J ends were trimmed by 0 bases and 4 bases, with 4 bases remaining between them. CDR1 and CDR2 (germline): MGHRA, YSYEKL. CDR3 DNA sequence: TGCGCCAGCAGCCAAGACCCTAATCAGCCCCAGCATTTT. Its translation: CASSQDPNQPQHF.

This sequence joins TRBV28 and TRBJ1-6; TRBD1 aligns across 8 bases. With 6 bases clipped from V and 9 bases from J, the junction kept 13 bases outside the gene matches. The length of the CDR3 is 16 residues. The germline V gene encodes CDR1 MDHEN and CDR2 SYDVKM. The CDR3, as DNA: TGTGCCAGCAGAGTCCCGTCACAGGGGGTGGCTTCACCCCTCCACTTT. Its protein product is CASRVPSQGVASPLHF.

The gene calls are TRBV5-6 and TRBJ1-2; the match to TRBD1 covers 7 bases. Germline trimming cut 2 bases from V and 6 bases from J; bases unmatched to any gene: 10. This CDR3 spans 15 amino acids. CDR1 SGHDT and CDR2 YYEEEE come from the germline V gene. This chain's CDR3 is CASSLKQGRGDGYTF. The CDR3 nucleotides read TGTGCCAGCAGCTTAAAACAGGGGCGAGGAGATGGCTACACCTTC.

The rearrangement links TRBV6-6 to TRBJ1-5; 8 bases are shared with TRBD1. V lost 4 bases to trimming and J lost 1 base; unmatched junction nucleotides: 6. CDR1 and CDR2 from the germline V gene are MNHNY and SVGAGI (reference sequence). The CDR3 spans 16 residues. CDR3 sequence reads: CASSFNRDRSNQPQHF. As DNA, the CDR3 is TGTGCCAGCAGTTTCAACCGGGACAGGAGCAATCAGCCCCAGCATTTT.

The chain carries TRBV5-1 and TRBJ1-1; a weak D match, TRBD1 (5 bases). Germline V gene sequence: CDR1 SGHRS, CDR2 YFSETQ. CDR3 length: 18 amino acids. Trimming pared 6 bases from V and 3 bases from J, leaving 27 bases between. CDR3 residues: CASNPLGRAPGGDTEAFF. The DNA of the CDR3 is TGCGCCAGCAACCCACTTGGCAGGGCCCCCGGCGGGGACACTGAAGCTTTCTTT.

This clone was seen only a few times. The chain combines TRBV5-1 with TRBJ1-1, with unresolved D. In germline, CDR1 is SGHRS, CDR2 YFSETQ. This CDR3 has 15 residues. Trimming pared 4 bases from V and 0 bases from J, leaving 13 bases between. The CDR3 reads CASSTPELMNTEAFF. In nucleotides, the CDR3 is TGCGCCAGCAGCACTCCGGAACTGATGAACACTGAAGCTTTCTTT.

This chain uses TRBV7-2 with TRBJ1-2; the D is unclear. Trimming stripped 3 bases from V and 2 bases from J, with 4 bases between. CDR3 length equals 12 residues. The germline gives CDR1 SGHTA, CDR2 FQGNSA. This CDR3 reads CASSFGNYGYTF. CDR3 DNA sequence: TGTGCCAGCAGCTTCGGGAACTATGGCTACACCTTC.

V gene TRBV9 combines with J gene TRBJ2-1; 8 nucleotides match TRBD2. V was pared by 4 bases and J by 9 bases, with 15 bases of the junction left unmatched. The germline V gene has CDR1 SGDLS and CDR2 YYNGEE. This CDR3 spans 16 amino acids. The CDR3: CASSPSLTGGPVEQFF. Written as DNA, the CDR3 is TGTGCCAGCAGCCCTAGCCTTACGGGGGGGCCTGTTGAGCAGTTCTTC.

This chain uses TRBV6-5 with TRBJ1-6, with a weak D call TRBD1 (5 bases). Trimming shortened V by 5 bases and J by 2 bases, and 10 bases separated the two germline ends. CDR1 MNHEY and CDR2 SVGAGI come from the germline V gene. This CDR3 is 15 amino acids long. The CDR3 DNA follows: TGTGCCAGCAGTCGACCGGGGCCCTATAATTCACCCCTCCACTTT. Amino acids: CASSRPGPYNSPLHF.

This sequence joins TRBV7-2 and TRBJ1-2; no firm D call. The ends were cut back, 5 bases at V and 7 bases at J, with 14 bases in the middle. Germline V CDR1 and CDR2: SGHTA, FQGNSA. CDR3 length: 13 residues. CDR3 protein: CASSPDGVVGYTF. CDR3 DNA: TGTGCCAGCAGCCCGGACGGGGTCGTTGGCTACACCTTC.

This clone was recorded a few times. The chain joins TRBV6-6 to TRBJ1-2, with D perhaps matching TRBD1 (5 bases). The V end lost 5 bases, the J end lost 6 bases, and 16 bases lay between the germline ends. The CDR3 has 14 amino acids. Germline values: CDR1 MNHNY, CDR2 SVGAGI (reference sequence). CDR3 sequence (DNA): TGTGCCAGCAGTCCCCCTCTCCGGGGGGATGGCTACACCTTC. This sequence encodes CASSPPLRGDGYTF.

The rearrangement joins TRBV29-1 to TRBJ1-2, with D hard to call. The V and J ends lost 5 bases and 1 base respectively, with 5 bases between them. Germline CDR1 reads SQVTM; CDR2 reads ANQGSEA. This CDR3 spans 11 amino acids. The CDR3 coding sequence is TGCAGCGTTCACAGTAACTATGGCTACACCTTC. Amino acids: CSVHSNYGYTF.

The chain is built from TRBV5-1 and TRBJ1-6; D call uncertain. The CDR3 loop spans 14 amino acids. CDR1 and CDR2 from the germline V gene are SGHRS and YFSETQ. The ends were cut back, 2 bases at V and 7 bases at J, with 10 bases in the middle. This CDR3 is CASSLRAGNSPLHF. Written as DNA, the CDR3 is TGCGCCAGCAGCTTAAGAGCCGGCAATTCACCCCTCCACTTT. Full variable domain (outside the CDR3, taken from reference TRBV5-1 and TRBJ1-6): KAGVTQTPRYLIKTRGQQVTLSCSPISGHRSVSWYQQTPGQGLQFLFEYFSETQRNKGNFPGRFSGRQFSNSRSEMNVSTLELGDSALYLCASSLRAGNSPLHFGNGTRLTVT.

The chain employs TRBV5-6 and TRBJ2-7; TRBD1 matches 7 bases. CDR3 size: 15 residues. Germline lookup yields CDR1 SGHDT and CDR2 YYEEEE. Losses at the gene ends were 2 bases for V and 4 bases for J; bases not matched to a gene: 9. The CDR3 DNA reads as TGTGCCAGCAGCTTTACGACAGGGCTTTTGTACGAGCAGTACTTC. Amino acids: CASSFTTGLLYEQYF.

V usage is TRBV5-1 and J usage is TRBJ2-7, with 8 positions matching TRBD1. Germline V gene sequence: CDR1 SGHRS, CDR2 YFSETQ. The CDR3 extends over 13 amino acids. The V gene end was trimmed by 4 bases and the J gene end by 6 bases; junction bases not matched to a gene: 6. Written as DNA, the CDR3 is TGCGCCAGCAGCGGACAGGGAAACGGCGAGCAGTACTTC. Protein: CASSGQGNGEQYF.

The CDR3 coding sequence is TGTGCCAGCCTGACTAGCGGGGGAACAGATACGCAGTATTTT. Protein sequence: CASLTSGGTDTQYF. This rearrangement joins TRBV2 to TRBJ2-3; TRBD2 aligns across 12 bases. CDR1 is SNHLY and CDR2 is FYNNEI in the germline V gene. V shed 8 bases and J 3 bases; nucleotides not matched to a gene: 3. This CDR3 has 14 residues.

The V gene is TRBV9, the J gene TRBJ2-5, with D possibly TRBD1 on 5 matching bases. The CDR3 loop spans 14 amino acids. Germline V gene sequence: CDR1 SGDLS, CDR2 YYNGEE. The V and J ends lost 0 bases and 5 bases respectively, with 11 bases between them. In DNA, the CDR3 is TGTGCCAGCAGCGTAGTTGGGGCAGGGGAGACCCAGTACTTC. Translating gives CASSVVGAGETQYF.

Remarks on this clone: This CDR3 fails to terminate in the conserved phenylalanine or tryptophan, so it likely reflects a read error. The chain employs TRBV5-1 and TRBJ1-2; the D gene is possibly TRBD1 (6 bases). The germline V and J ends were trimmed by 2 bases and 6 bases, with 23 bases remaining between them. CDR3 length: 17 residues. The germline gives CDR1 SGHRS, CDR2 YFSETQ. The chain's CDR3 is CASSFGGGHLGSDGYTL. Written as DNA, the CDR3 is TGCGCCAGCAGCTTCGGTGGGGGGCATCTTGGTTCGGATGGCTACACCCTC.